Listed here are 27 T cell receptor beta chains from one sample, sequenced in a study of shared clonotypes between healthy human individuals. TCRdb keeps only in-frame clones here, not all; method: immunoSEQ multiplex PCR. In the table there are approximately 350,000 clones, approximately 74% of which are singletons. Sequencing used memory CD4+ T cells sorted from blood. The subset here: CD45RA-negative fraction. These receptor sequences come from a man aged 30 to 45 in good health.

The V gene is TRBV29-1, the J gene TRBJ1-6; 8 nucleotides align to TRBD1. This CDR3 contains 13 residues. Per germline, CDR1 SQVTM and CDR2 ANQGSEA. V was pared by 5 bases and J by 7 bases, with 4 bases of the junction left unmatched. CDR3 sequence reads: CSVWSGGNSPLHF. As DNA, the CDR3 is TGCAGCGTTTGGTCAGGGGGCAATTCACCCCTCCACTTT.

V is TRBV6-6 and J is TRBJ2-3; D is uncertain. This CDR3 has 14 amino acids. The germline CDR1 and CDR2 sequences are MNHNY and SVGAGI (reference sequence). Trimming pared 7 bases from V and 1 base from J, leaving 12 bases between. The CDR3 sequence: CASIRAQGTDTQYF. DNA for the CDR3: TGTGCCAGCATCCGTGCCCAAGGCACAGATACGCAGTATTTT.

This clone occurred once. This rearrangement joins TRBV28 to TRBJ2-5, with D tentatively TRBD1 (6 bases). Germline V gene sequence: CDR1 MDHEN, CDR2 SYDVKM. V lost 2 bases and J 5 bases, leaving 15 bases between the germline ends. The CDR3 has 15 residues. DNA for the CDR3: TGTGCCAGCAGTTTACAGACAGGATATACGGAGACCCAGTACTTC. It is translated as CASSLQTGYTETQYF.

The sample holds a few counts of this clone. The chain employs TRBV19 and TRBJ2-2, with D possibly being TRBD1 (5 bases). This CDR3 spans 14 amino acids. Germline CDR1 reads LNHDA; CDR2 reads SQIVND (reference sequence). V lost 0 bases to trimming and J lost 6 bases, with 8 bases between them. The CDR3 sequence: CASSIDTGAGELFF. In DNA form, the CDR3 reads TGTGCCAGTAGTATAGACACAGGAGCCGGGGAGCTGTTTTTT.

The chain couples TRBV4-3 to TRBJ2-5; TRBD1 aligns across 7 bases. Trimming removed 1 base from V and 4 bases from J; junction bases left unmatched: 3. CDR3 length equals 14 residues. Per germline, CDR1 LGHNA and CDR2 YSLEER. Written as DNA, the CDR3 is TGCGCCAGCAGCCAAGGGAACAGGGGAGAGACCCAGTACTTC. Translating gives CASSQGNRGETQYF.

The chain couples TRBV19 to TRBJ2-5; TRBD2 agrees at 12 bases. Per the germline V gene, CDR1 is LNHDA and CDR2 is SQIVND (reference sequence). The junction had 12 bases not matched to a gene; V was cut back by 5 bases and J by 5 bases. This CDR3 is 17 amino acids long. This CDR3 is CASSSGLAGSRGETQYF. For the CDR3, the DNA is TGTGCCAGTAGTTCAGGACTAGCGGGATCCCGGGGGGAGACCCAGTACTTC.

This chain uses TRBV2 with TRBJ2-7; D perhaps matches TRBD1 (6 bases). Trimming removed 6 bases from V and 1 base from J, with 13 bases in between. Germline V gene sequence: CDR1 SNHLY, CDR2 FYNNEI. There are 14 residues in the CDR3. CDR3 sequence (DNA): TGTGCCAGCAGGGCAAACAGGGATTCCTACGAGCAGTACTTC. It codes for CASRANRDSYEQYF. Full variable domain (missing parts from reference TRBV2 and TRBJ2-7): EPEVTQTPSHQVTQMGQEVILRCVPISNHLYFYWYRQILGQKVEFLVSFYNNEISEKSEIFDDQFSVERPDGSNFTLKIRSTKLEDSAMYFCASRANRDSYEQYFGPGTRLTVT.

This chain links TRBV7-9 with TRBJ2-3; D unresolved. The V gene lost 3 bases and the J gene lost 0 bases, with 4 bases spanning the gap. The CDR3 consists of 13 residues. CDR1 is SEHNR, CDR2 FQNEAQ, per germline (reference sequence). This chain's CDR3 is CASSFGSTDTQYF. DNA for the CDR3: TGTGCCAGCAGCTTTGGTAGCACAGATACGCAGTATTTT.

V is TRBV6-5 and J is TRBJ2-5; the D is unclear. Trimming took off 0 bases at V and 9 bases at J, with 8 bases between the two ends. Germline V gene data show CDR1 as MNHEY and CDR2 as SVGAGI. The CDR3 contains 12 residues. CDR3 in DNA: TGTGCCAGCAGTTACTCGCAAGGATCCCAGTACTTC. It yields the protein CASSYSQGSQYF.

The chain carries TRBV5-5 and TRBJ1-1; 8 nucleotides agree with TRBD1. Germline values: CDR1 SGHKS, CDR2 YYEKEE (reference sequence). The CDR3 contains 16 residues. V shed 3 bases, J shed 0 bases, and the junction held 7 bases outside the gene matches. CDR3 loop: CASSWGTGYMNTEAFF. In DNA, the CDR3 is TGTGCCAGCAGCTGGGGGACAGGTTACATGAACACTGAAGCTTTCTTT.

The rearrangement joins TRBV7-6 to TRBJ2-3, with 8 positions matching TRBD2. V lost 2 bases, J lost 1 base, and 5 bases stayed unmatched. There are 16 residues in the CDR3. Per the germline V gene, CDR1 is SGHVS and CDR2 is FNYEAQ. The DNA for the CDR3 is TGTGCCAGCAGCTTATCGGGGGGGACTGGCACAGATACGCAGTATTTT. Protein sequence: CASSLSGGTGTDTQYF.

V gene TRBV21-1 combines with J gene TRBJ1-5; TRBD1 is the table's D call, not checked against the DNA. TRBV21-1 represents a pseudogene. This CDR3 has 17 residues. CDR3 residues: CASSKVWGRNHGQPQHF. The DNA of the CDR3 is TGTGCCAGCAGCAAAGTTTGGGGCAGGAACCATGGTCAGCCCCAGCATTTT.

The chain has TRBV6-1 and TRBJ2-3; D remains unclear. CDR1 is MNHNS and CDR2 is SASEGT in the germline V gene. This CDR3 spans 13 amino acids. Trimming removed 2 bases at V and 0 bases at J, with 3 bases between. The CDR3: CASSEPSTDTQYF. CDR3 sequence (DNA): TGTGCCAGCAGTGAACCTAGCACAGATACGCAGTATTTT.

This chain joins TRBV7-2 and TRBJ2-7, with D perhaps assigned TRBD1 or TRBD2 (5 bases each). This CDR3 is built from 13 residues. Germline V lookup: CDR1 SGHTA, CDR2 FQGNSA. Trimming stripped 4 bases from V and 7 bases from J, with 14 bases between. The CDR3 DNA follows: TGTGCCAGCAGCTCAAGACCCGAGGGGGAGCAGTACTTC. Translating it yields CASSSRPEGEQYF. Complete variable domain (other parts from reference TRBV7-2 and TRBJ2-7): GAGVSQSPSNKVTEKGKDVELRCDPISGHTALYWYRQSLGQGLEFLIYFQGNSAPDKSGLPSDRFSAERTGGSVSTLTIQRTQQEDSAVYLCASSSRPEGEQYFGPGTRLTVT.

The chain has TRBV2 and TRBJ1-4, with TRBD1 identical over 7 bases. This CDR3 spans 14 amino acids. Germline V gene sequence: CDR1 SNHLY, CDR2 FYNNEI. The trim removed 6 bases at V and 7 bases at J, leaving 8 bases unmatched. The CDR3 protein is CASSLQGQGEKLFF. In nucleotides, the CDR3 is TGTGCCAGCAGCCTACAGGGGCAAGGTGAAAAACTGTTTTTT.

With regard to this clone: One junction end disagrees with the germline gene, perhaps due to a read error. The CDR3 here is CASSLNGQGLSGDF. The CDR3 DNA is TGTGCCAGCAGCTTAAACGGACAGGGACTCTCGGGTGACTTC. The V gene is TRBV7-8, the J gene TRBJ1-2, with 8 bases fitting TRBD1. Germline V CDR1 and CDR2: SGHVS, FQNEAQ. The CDR3 consists of 14 residues.

This clone has just a few counts. This chain links TRBV29-1 with TRBJ2-4, with a possible D match to TRBD1 (6 bases). Trimming shortened V by 1 base and J by 7 bases, and 20 bases separated the two germline ends. Germline values: CDR1 SQVTM, CDR2 ANQGSEA. This CDR3 comprises 16 residues. The CDR3 nucleotides are TGCAGCGTTGAAGGGCTAGCCGGAGAAAGGGGGAACATTCAGTACTTC. Residues: CSVEGLAGERGNIQYF.

The CDR3 region has the DNA TGTGCCAGCAGCCGGGGAGGGTCTGAGTACGAGCAGTACTTC. Translating gives CASSRGGSEYEQYF. The V and J genes are TRBV7-2 and TRBJ2-7; 7 bases match TRBD2. Germline V gene sequence: CDR1 SGHTA, CDR2 FQGNSA. V shed 5 bases, J shed 4 bases, and the junction held 8 bases outside the gene matches. The CDR3 is 14 residues long.

The rearrangement joins TRBV10-3 to TRBJ2-7; perhaps TRBD1 as D (6 bases). The V end lost 4 bases, the J end lost 0 bases, and 16 bases lay between the germline ends. This CDR3 has 16 amino acids. From germline, CDR1 is ENHRY and CDR2 SYGVKD. This chain's CDR3 is CAISGIQGLFSYEQYF. The CDR3 DNA is TGTGCCATCAGTGGAATTCAGGGGTTATTCTCCTACGAGCAGTACTTC.

The sample holds one count of this clone. The V call is TRBV5-4, the J call TRBJ2-3, with D perhaps matching TRBD1 or TRBD2 (5 bases each). CDR1 and CDR2 (germline): SGHNT, YYREEE (reference sequence). V dropped 0 bases and J dropped 0 bases, with 14 bases sitting between them. The CDR3 extends over 17 amino acids. The CDR3: CASSLGSPGPSTDTQYF. Here the CDR3 DNA reads TGTGCCAGCAGCTTGGGATCCCCGGGACCTAGCACAGATACGCAGTATTTT.

The chain carries TRBV27 and TRBJ2-7, with TRBD1 identical over 9 bases. Trimming cost V 5 bases and J 3 bases; bases outside gene matches: 8. The CDR3 is made up of 15 amino acids. Germline CDR1 and CDR2: MNHEY and SMNVEV (reference sequence). The CDR3: CASSTTGGFGYEQYF. DNA of the CDR3: TGTGCCAGCAGTACTACAGGGGGCTTTGGCTACGAGCAGTACTTC.

This clone was detected a few times. The chain joins TRBV28 to TRBJ1-5, with D tentatively TRBD1 (6 bases). V was pared by 7 bases and J by 4 bases, with 8 bases between. The CDR3 length is 12 residues. The V gene's germline CDR1 is MDHEN and CDR2 SYDVKM. CDR3 DNA: TGTGCCAGCATAGGACAGAATCAGCCCCAGCATTTT. Translation: CASIGQNQPQHF.

The CDR3 spells CASSIWGNNEQFF. In DNA form, the CDR3 reads TGTGCCAGTAGTATATGGGGTAACAATGAGCAGTTCTTC. V usage is TRBV19 and J usage is TRBJ2-1, with D uncertain. Per germline, CDR1 LNHDA and CDR2 SQIVND (reference sequence). V shed 2 bases and J shed 5 bases, with 7 bases lying between them. CDR3 length: 13 amino acids.

Only a few counts were recorded for this clone. V and J are TRBV6-1 and TRBJ2-4, with D perhaps matching TRBD2 (5 bases). With 0 bases removed from V and 2 bases from J, the gap between germline ends came to 8 bases. The CDR3 consists of 15 residues. The germline V gene encodes CDR1 MNHNS and CDR2 SASEGT. The CDR3 nucleotides read TGTGCCAGCAGTGAAGCCTGGACTTCCAAAAACATTCAGTACTTC. This gives the protein CASSEAWTSKNIQYF.

This chain uses TRBV7-2 with TRBJ1-4; D not certain. Germline CDR1 is SGHTA and CDR2 is FQGNSA. CDR3 length: 15 residues. The ends were cut back, 4 bases at V and 4 bases at J, with 13 bases in the middle. The CDR3 is CASSSQTSHNEKLFF. The CDR3 region has the DNA TGTGCCAGCAGCTCACAGACGTCCCATAATGAAAAACTGTTTTTT.

The chain has TRBV18 and TRBJ2-1; 7 bases fit TRBD1. The germline V gene has CDR1 KGHSH and CDR2 LQKENI. V gave up 3 bases and J gave up 6 bases; unmatched junction bases: 2. The CDR3 loop spans 13 amino acids. DNA for the CDR3: TGTGCCAGCTCACCCCGACAGGGCAATGAGCAGTTCTTC. It specifies CASSPRQGNEQFF.

The J gene is TRBJ1-5, the V gene TRBV4-1; D remains ambiguous. Germline CDR1 reads MGHRA; CDR2 reads YSYEKL. The CDR3 loop spans 17 amino acids. Deletions cut 1 base from V and 0 bases from J, with 13 bases between. CDR3: CASSQGPEWISNQPQHF. The DNA of the CDR3 is TGCGCCAGCAGCCAAGGTCCAGAGTGGATTAGCAATCAGCCCCAGCATTTT.